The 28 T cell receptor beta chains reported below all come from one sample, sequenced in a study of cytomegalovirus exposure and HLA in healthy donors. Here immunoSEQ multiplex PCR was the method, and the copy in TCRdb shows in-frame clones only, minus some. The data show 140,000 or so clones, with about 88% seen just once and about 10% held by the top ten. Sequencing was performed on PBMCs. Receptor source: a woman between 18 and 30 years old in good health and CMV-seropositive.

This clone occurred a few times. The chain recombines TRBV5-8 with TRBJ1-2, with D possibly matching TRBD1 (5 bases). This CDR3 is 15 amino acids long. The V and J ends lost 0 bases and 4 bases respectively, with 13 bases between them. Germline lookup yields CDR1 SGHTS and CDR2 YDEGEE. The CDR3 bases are TGTGCCAGCAGCTTGGCTGGGCGCAGGGTCTATGGCTACACCTTC. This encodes CASSLAGRRVYGYTF.

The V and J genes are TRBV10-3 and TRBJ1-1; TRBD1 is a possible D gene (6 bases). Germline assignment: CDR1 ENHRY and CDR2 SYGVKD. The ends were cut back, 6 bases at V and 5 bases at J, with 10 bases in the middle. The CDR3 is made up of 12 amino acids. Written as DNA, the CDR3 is TGTGCCATCAGCGGGGGGCCAACTGAAGCTTTCTTT. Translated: CAISGGPTEAFF.

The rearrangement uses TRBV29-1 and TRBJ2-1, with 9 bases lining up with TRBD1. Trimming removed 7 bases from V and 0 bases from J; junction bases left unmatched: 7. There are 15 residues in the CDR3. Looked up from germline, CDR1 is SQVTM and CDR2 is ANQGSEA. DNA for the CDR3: TGCAGCGCTGAGGGACAGGGCGTCTCCTACAATGAGCAGTTCTTC. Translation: CSAEGQGVSYNEQFF.

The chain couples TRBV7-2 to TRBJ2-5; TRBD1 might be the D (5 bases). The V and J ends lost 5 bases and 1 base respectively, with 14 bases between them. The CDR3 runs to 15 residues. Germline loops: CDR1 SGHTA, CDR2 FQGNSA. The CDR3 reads CASSPDPGAQETQYF. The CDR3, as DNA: TGTGCCAGCAGCCCTGATCCTGGGGCCCAAGAGACCCAGTACTTC.

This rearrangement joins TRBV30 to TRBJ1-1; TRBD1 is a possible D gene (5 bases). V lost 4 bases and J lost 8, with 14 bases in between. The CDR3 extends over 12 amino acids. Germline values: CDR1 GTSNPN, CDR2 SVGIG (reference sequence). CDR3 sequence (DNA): TGTGCCTGGAAGAGAGGAGGGGCGGAAGCTTTCTTT. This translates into CAWKRGGAEAFF.

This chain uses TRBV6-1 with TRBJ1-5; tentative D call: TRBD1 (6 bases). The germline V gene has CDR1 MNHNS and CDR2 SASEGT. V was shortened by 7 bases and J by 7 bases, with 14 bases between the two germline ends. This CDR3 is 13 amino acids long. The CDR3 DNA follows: TGTGCCAGCAATCAGGGGTCAGGGCAGCCCCAGCATTTT. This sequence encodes CASNQGSGQPQHF.

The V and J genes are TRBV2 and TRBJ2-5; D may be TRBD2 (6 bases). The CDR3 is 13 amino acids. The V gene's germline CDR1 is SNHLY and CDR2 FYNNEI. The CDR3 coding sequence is TGTGCAACCAAGGAGGGTATCGGAGAGACCCAGTACTTC. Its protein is CATKEGIGETQYF.

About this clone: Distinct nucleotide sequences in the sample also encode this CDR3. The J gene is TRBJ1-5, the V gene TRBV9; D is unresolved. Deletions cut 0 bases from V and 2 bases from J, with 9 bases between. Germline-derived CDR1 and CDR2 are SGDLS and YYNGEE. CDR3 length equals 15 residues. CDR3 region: CASSVGGLGNQPQHF. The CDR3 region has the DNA TGTGCCAGCAGCGTAGGAGGTCTCGGCAATCAGCCCCAGCATTTT.

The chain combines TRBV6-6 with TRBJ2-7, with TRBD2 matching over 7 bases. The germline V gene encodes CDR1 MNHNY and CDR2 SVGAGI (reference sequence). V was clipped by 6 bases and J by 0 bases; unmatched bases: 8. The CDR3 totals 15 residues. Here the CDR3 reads CASSTIGGGSYEQYF. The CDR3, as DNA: TGTGCCAGCAGCACAATTGGGGGGGGCTCCTACGAGCAGTACTTC.

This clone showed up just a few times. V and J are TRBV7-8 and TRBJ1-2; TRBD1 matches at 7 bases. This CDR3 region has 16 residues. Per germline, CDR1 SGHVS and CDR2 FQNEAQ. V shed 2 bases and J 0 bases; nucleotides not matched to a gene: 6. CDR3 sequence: CASSLHRGTTNYGYTF. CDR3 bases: TGTGCCAGCAGCTTACACAGGGGAACTACTAACTATGGCTACACCTTC.

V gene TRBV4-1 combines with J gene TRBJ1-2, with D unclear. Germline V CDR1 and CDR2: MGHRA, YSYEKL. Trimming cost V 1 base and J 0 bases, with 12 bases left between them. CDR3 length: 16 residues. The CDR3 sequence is CASSQALVEPNYGYTF. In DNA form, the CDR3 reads TGCGCCAGCAGCCAAGCGTTAGTTGAACCTAACTATGGCTACACCTTC.

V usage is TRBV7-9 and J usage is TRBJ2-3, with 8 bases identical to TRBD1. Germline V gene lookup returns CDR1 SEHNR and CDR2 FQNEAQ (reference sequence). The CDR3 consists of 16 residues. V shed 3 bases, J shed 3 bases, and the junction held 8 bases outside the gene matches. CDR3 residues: CASSLGAGGNTDTQYF. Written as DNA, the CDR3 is TGTGCCAGCAGCTTGGGGGCAGGGGGCAATACAGATACGCAGTATTTT.

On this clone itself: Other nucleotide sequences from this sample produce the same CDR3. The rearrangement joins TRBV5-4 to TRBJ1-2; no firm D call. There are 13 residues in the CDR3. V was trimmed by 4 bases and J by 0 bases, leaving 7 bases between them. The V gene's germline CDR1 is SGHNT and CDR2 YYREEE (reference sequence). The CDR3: CASSPDSNYGYTF. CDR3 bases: TGTGCCAGCAGCCCGGACTCTAACTATGGCTACACCTTC.

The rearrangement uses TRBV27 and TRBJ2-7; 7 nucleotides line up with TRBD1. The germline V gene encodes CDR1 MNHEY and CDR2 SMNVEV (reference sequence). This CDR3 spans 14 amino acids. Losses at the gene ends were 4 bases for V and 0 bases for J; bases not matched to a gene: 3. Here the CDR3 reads CASSWDRYSYEQYF. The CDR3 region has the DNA TGTGCCAGCAGTTGGGACAGATACTCCTACGAGCAGTACTTC.

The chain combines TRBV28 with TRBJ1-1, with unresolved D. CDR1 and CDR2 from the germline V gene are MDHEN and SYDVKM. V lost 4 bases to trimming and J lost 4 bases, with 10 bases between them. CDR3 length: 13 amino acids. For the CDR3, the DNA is TGTGCCAGCAGTTCGGGAGCGGTCACTGAAGCTTTCTTT. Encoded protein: CASSSGAVTEAFF.

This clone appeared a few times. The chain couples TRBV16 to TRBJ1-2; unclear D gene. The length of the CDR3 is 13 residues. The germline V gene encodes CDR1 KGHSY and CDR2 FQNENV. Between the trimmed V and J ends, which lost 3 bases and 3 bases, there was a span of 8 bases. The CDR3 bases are TGTGCCAGCAGCCAGACACCCTACTATGGCTACACCTTC. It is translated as CASSQTPYYGYTF.

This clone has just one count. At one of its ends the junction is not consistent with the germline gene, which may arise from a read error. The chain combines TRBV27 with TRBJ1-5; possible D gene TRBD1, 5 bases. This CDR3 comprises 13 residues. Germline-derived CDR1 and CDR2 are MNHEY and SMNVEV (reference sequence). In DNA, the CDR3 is TGTGCCACCAGTTGGGGGGGCAATCAGCCCCAGCATTTT. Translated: CATSWGGNQPQHF.

CDR3: CASRIRDSGGNSPLHF. The DNA for the CDR3 is TGTGCCAGCAGGATACGGGACTCGGGCGGTAATTCACCCCTCCACTTT. V gene TRBV7-9 combines with J gene TRBJ1-6; tentatively, D is TRBD1 (5 bases). Trimming took off 6 bases at V and 6 bases at J, with 18 bases between the two ends. Germline CDR1 reads SEHNR; CDR2 reads FQNEAQ (reference sequence). The CDR3 is 16 residues long.

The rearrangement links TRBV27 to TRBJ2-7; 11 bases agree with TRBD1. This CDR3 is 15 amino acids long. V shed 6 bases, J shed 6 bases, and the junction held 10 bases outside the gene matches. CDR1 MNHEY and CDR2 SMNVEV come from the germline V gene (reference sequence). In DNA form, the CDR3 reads TGTGCCAGCAGCTGGAGCGGACAGGGGGCCGTCGAGCAGTACTTC. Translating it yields CASSWSGQGAVEQYF.

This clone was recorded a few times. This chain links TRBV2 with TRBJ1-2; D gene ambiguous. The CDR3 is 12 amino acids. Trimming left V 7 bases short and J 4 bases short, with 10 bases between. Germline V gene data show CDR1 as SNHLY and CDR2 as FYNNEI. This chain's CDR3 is CASIGLSYGYTF. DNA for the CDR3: TGTGCCAGCATTGGACTGAGCTATGGCTACACCTTC.

For the CDR3, the DNA is TGTGCCACCAGCAGAGATAAGACAGGGAACACCGGGGAGCTGTTTTTT. Amino acids: CATSRDKTGNTGELFF. The rearrangement links TRBV15 to TRBJ2-2; perhaps TRBD1 as D (6 bases). CDR3 length equals 16 residues. Between the trimmed V and J ends, which lost 0 bases and 1 base, there was a span of 9 bases. The germline CDR1 and CDR2 sequences are LNHNV and YYDKDF (reference sequence).

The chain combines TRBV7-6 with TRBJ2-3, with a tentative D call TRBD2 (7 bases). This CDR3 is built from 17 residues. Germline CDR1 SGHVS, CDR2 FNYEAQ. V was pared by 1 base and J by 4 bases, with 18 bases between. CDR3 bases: TGTGCCAGCAGCTTAGGCCCATTGGGGGGGGGCCCAGATACGCAGTATTTT. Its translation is CASSLGPLGGGPDTQYF.

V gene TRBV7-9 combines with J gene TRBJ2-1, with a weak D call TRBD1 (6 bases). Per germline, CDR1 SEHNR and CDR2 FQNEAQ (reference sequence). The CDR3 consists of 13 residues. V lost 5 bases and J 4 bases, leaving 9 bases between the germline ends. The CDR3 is CASSPTGYNEQFF. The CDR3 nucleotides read TGTGCCAGCAGCCCAACAGGGTACAATGAGCAGTTCTTC.

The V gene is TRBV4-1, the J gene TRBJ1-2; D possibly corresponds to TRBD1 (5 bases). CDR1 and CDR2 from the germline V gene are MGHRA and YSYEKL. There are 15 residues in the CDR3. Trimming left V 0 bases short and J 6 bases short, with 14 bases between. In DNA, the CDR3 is TGCGCCAGCAGCCAAGAACCCCAGGGCGCCAATGGCTACACCTTC. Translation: CASSQEPQGANGYTF.

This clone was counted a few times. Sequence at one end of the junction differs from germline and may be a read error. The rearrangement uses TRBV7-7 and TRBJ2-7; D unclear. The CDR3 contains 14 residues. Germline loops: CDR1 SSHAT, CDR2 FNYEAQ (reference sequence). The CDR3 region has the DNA TGTGCTAGCAGCTTAGTCGCGGCGACCTACGAGCAGTACTTC. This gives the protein CASSLVAATYEQYF.

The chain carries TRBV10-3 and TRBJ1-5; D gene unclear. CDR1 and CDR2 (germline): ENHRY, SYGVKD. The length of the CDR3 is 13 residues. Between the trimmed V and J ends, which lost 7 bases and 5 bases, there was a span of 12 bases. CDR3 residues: CAINSGSDQPQHF. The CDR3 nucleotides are TGTGCCATCAACTCGGGGTCGGATCAGCCCCAGCATTTT.

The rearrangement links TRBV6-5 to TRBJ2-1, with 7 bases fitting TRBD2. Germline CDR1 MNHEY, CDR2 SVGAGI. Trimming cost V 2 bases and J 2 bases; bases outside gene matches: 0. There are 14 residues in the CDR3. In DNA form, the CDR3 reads TGTGCCAGCAGTTACGGGGGGGCCTACAATGAGCAGTTCTTC. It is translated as CASSYGGAYNEQFF.

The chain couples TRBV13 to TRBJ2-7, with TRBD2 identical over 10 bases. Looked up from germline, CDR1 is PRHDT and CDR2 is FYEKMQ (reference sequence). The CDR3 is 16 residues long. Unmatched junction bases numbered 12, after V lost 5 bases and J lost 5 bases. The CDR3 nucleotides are TGTGCCAGCAGCCCGTACCCTCTAGCGGGGGCGGACGAGCAGTACTTC. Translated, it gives CASSPYPLAGADEQYF.